This T cell receptor (beta chain) was identified during a study of cytomegalovirus exposure and HLA in healthy donors. Overall study results and limits: Association of a missense DCLRE1C variant with TCR beta V- and J-gene trimming was reported in a later analysis.

The CDR3 spans 17 residues. CDR1 is SEHNR and CDR2 is FQNEAQ in the germline V gene (reference sequence). The germline V and J ends were trimmed by 5 bases and 2 bases, with 22 bases remaining between them. In the case of this clone: Its antigen is still unknown.

PCR was performed using 60 Vbeta and 13 Jbeta primers. Clones were read by immunoSEQ multiplex PCR, and TCRdb kept only the in-frame ones, dropping some. Of about 63,000 clones in the sample, 73% were seen once. The chain uses TRBV7-9 and TRBJ2-7; perhaps TRBD1 as D (7 bases). This TCR was recovered from a man aged 45-60 years in good health and CMV-seronegative. Material for sequencing was PBMCs. DNA of the CDR3: TGTGCCAGCAGCCTACCCCGCGGGACAGCGAACCCCTACGAGCAGTACTTC. This codes for CASSLPRGTANPYEQYF.